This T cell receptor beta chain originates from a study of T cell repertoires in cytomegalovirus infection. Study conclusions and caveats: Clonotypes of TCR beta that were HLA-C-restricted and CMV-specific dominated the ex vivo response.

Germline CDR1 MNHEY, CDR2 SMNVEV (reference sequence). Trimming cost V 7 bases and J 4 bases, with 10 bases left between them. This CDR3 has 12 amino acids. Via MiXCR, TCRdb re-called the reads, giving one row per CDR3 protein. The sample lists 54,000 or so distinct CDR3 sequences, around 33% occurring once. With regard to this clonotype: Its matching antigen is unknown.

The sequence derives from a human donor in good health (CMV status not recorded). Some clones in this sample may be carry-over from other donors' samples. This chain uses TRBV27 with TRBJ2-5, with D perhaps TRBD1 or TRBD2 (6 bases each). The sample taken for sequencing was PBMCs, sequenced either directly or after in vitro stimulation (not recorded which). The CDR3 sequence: CASTGAGETQYF. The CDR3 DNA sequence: TGTGCCAGCACGGGGGCCGGAGAGACCCAGTACTTC.